This note documents a single T cell receptor beta chain sequence. The data derive from a study of immune evolution from preneoplasia to lung adenocarcinoma. With V trimmed by 3 bases and J by 5 bases, 13 bases remained unmatched. The germline CDR1 and CDR2 sequences are MNHEY and SMNVEV (reference sequence). There are 18 residues in the CDR3. TCRdb's table, derived via immunoSEQ multiplex PCR, lists solely in-frame clones and lacks some. This table has around 25,000 clones, 74% appearing once. The clonotype originates from a person aged 55-75 years with invasive lung adenocarcinoma. Some clones in this sample may be carry-over from other donors' samples. Sequenced: FFPE invasive lung adenocarcinoma tissue. The V call is TRBV27, the J call TRBJ2-2, with 9 nucleotides matching TRBD1. The CDR3 region is CASSFPPPGQGDTGELFF. The CDR3, as DNA: TGTGCCAGCAGTTTTCCCCCGCCGGGACAGGGAGATACCGGGGAGCTGTTTTTT.